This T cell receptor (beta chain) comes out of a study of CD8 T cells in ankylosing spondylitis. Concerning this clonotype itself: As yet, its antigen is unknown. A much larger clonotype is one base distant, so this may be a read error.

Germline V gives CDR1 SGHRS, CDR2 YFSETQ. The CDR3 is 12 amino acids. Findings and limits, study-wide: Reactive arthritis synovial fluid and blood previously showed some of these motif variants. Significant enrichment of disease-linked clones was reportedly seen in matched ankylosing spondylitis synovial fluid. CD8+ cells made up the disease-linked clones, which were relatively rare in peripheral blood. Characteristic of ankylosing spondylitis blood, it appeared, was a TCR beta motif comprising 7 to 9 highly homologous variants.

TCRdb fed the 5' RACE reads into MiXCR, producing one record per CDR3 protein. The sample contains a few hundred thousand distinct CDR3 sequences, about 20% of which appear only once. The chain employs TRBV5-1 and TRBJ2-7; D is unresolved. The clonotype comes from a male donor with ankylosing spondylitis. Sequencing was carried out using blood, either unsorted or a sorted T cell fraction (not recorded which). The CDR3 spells CAGSRDNYEQYF. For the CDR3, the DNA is TGCGCCGGCAGCCGCGACAACTACGAGCAGTACTTC.